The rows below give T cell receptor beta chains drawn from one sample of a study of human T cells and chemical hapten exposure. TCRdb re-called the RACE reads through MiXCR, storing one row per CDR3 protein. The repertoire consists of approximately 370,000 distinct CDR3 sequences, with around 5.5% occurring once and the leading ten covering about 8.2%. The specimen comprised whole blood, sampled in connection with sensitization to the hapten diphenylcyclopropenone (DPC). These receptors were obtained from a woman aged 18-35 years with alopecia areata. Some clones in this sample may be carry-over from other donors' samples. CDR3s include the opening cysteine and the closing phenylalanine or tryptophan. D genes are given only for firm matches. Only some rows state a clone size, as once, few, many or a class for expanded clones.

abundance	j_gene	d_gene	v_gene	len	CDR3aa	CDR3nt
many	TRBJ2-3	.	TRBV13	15	CASSPETGHTDTQYF	TGTGCCAGCAGCCCAGAGACAGGCCACACAGATACGCAGTATTTT
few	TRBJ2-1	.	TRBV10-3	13	CATRLGVLNEQFF	TGTGCCACCCGACTGGGGGTACTGAATGAGCAGTTCTTC
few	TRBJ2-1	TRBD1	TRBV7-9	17	CASSLAAGGRSYNEQFF	TGTGCCAGCAGCTTAGCCGCAGGGGGAAGGTCCTACAATGAGCAGTTCTTC
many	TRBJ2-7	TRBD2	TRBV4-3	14	CASSQGRGVGEQYF	TGCGCCAGCAGCCAAGGACGGGGGGTCGGGGAGCAGTACTTC
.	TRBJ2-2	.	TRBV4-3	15	CASSRDRGGSGELFF	TGCGCCAGCAGCCGCGACAGGGGAGGGTCCGGGGAGCTGTTTTTT
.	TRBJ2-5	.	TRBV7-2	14	CASSLPPSQETQYF	TGTGCCAGCAGCTTACCGCCCTCTCAAGAGACCCAGTACTTC
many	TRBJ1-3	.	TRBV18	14	CASSPDSSGNTIYF	TGTGCCAGCAGTCCAGACAGCTCTGGAAACACCATATATTTT
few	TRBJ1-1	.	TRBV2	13	CASKGTGNTEAFF	TGTGCCAGCAAAGGGACGGGGAACACTGAAGCTTTCTTT
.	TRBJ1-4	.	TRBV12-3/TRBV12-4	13	CASSGQRLEKLFF	TGTGCCAGCAGTGGGCAGCGACTCGAAAAACTGTTTTTT
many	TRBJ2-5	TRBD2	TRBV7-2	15	CASRPGSTSGGDQYF	TGTGCCAGCAGGCCCGGTAGTACTAGCGGGGGCGACCAGTACTTC
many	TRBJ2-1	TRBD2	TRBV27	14	CASSLRGALNEQFF	TGTGCCAGCAGTTTGCGGGGGGCCCTCAATGAGCAGTTCTTC
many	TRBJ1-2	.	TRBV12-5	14	CASGGDARQAGYTF	TGTGCTAGTGGTGGGGATGCACGTCAGGCTGGCTACACCTTC
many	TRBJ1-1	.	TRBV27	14	CARGFRSVRSEAFF	TGTGCCAGGGGATTCCGGTCTGTTAGGTCGGAAGCTTTCTTT
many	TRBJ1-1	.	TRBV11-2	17	CASTHGQGNGKNTEAFF	TGTGCCAGCACACACGGCCAGGGGAACGGGAAGAACACTGAAGCTTTCTTT
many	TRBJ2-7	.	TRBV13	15	CASSYRQSRTDEQYF	TGTGCCAGCAGCTATCGACAGTCCCGTACGGACGAGCAGTACTTC
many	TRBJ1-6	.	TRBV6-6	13	CASSYSSNSPLHF	TGTGCCAGCAGTTACTCGTCCAATTCACCCCTCCACTTT
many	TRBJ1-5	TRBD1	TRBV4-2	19	CASSHDLGQGKRSNQPQHF	TGTGCCAGCAGCCACGACTTGGGACAGGGGAAGAGGAGCAATCAGCCCCAGCATTTT
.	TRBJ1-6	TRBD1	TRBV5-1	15	CASSVRQGPNSPLHF	TGCGCCAGCAGCGTACGACAGGGGCCAAATTCACCCCTCCACTTT
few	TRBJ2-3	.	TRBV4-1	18	CASSPTGRGFTNTDTQYF	TGCGCCAGCAGCCCGACAGGTCGGGGCTTTACAAACACAGATACGCAGTATTTT
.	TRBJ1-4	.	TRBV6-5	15	CASSYSSGLEEKLFF	TGTGCCAGCAGTTACTCGTCGGGGTTGGAGGAAAAACTGTTTTTT
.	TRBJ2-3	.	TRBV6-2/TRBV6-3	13	CASGGANTDTQYF	TGTGCCAGCGGGGGGGCGAACACAGATACGCAGTATTTT
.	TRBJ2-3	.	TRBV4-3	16	CASSQGVGISTDTQYF	TGCGCCAGCAGCCAGGGAGTCGGGATTAGCACAGATACGCAGTATTTT
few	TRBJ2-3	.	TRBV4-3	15	CASSPSTKSTDTQYF	TGCGCCAGCAGCCCCTCCACGAAAAGCACAGATACGCAGTATTTT
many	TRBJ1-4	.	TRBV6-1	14	CASSEQYGNEKLFF	TGTGCCAGCAGTGAACAATACGGTAATGAAAAACTGTTTTTT
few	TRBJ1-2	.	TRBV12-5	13	CASGGMGNYGYTF	TGTGCTAGTGGTGGCATGGGGAACTATGGCTACACCTTC
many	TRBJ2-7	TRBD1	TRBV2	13	CASHRDRNYEQYF	TGTGCCAGCCACCGGGACAGAAACTACGAGCAGTACTTC
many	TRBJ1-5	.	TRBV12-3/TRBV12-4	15	CASSTRGSGNQPQHF	TGTGCCAGCAGTACAAGGGGGTCAGGCAATCAGCCCCAGCATTTT
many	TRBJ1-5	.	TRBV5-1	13	CASSLDGEGPQHF	TGCGCCAGCAGCTTGGACGGGGAAGGGCCCCAGCATTTT
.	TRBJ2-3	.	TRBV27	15	CASIPGGAVTQTQYF	TGTGCCAGCATTCCCGGGGGCGCTGTCACCCAGACGCAGTATTTT
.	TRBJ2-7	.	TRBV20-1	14	CSARKPGIPYEQYF	TGCAGTGCTAGGAAGCCAGGCATCCCCTACGAGCAGTACTTC
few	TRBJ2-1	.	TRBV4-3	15	CASSQGPSAMNEQFF	TGCGCCAGCAGCCAAGGGCCCTCGGCCATGAATGAGCAGTTCTTC
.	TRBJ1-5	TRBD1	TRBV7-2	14	CASSWTGPNQPQHF	TGTGCCAGCAGCTGGACAGGTCCCAATCAGCCCCAGCATTTT
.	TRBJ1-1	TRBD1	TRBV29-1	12	CSAWDRNTEAFF	TGCAGCGCTTGGGACAGGAACACTGAAGCTTTCTTT
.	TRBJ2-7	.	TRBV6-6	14	CASSYLGSGYEQYF	TGTGCCAGCAGTTACCTGGGGAGCGGCTACGAGCAGTACTTC
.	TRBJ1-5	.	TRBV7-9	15	CASSSLVGPNQPQHF	TGTGCCAGCAGCTCTTTGGTGGGGCCCAATCAGCCCCAGCATTTT